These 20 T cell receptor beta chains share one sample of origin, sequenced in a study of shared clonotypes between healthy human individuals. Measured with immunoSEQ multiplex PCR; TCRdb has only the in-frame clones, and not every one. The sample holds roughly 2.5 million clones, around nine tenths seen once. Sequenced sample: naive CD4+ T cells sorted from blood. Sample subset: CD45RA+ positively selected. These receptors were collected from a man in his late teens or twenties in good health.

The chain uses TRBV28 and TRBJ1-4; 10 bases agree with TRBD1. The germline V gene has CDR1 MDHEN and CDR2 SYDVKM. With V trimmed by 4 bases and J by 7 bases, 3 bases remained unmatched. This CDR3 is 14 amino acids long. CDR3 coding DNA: TGTGCCAGCAGTTCAGGGACAGGGGTTGAAAAACTGTTTTTT. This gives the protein CASSSGTGVEKLFF.

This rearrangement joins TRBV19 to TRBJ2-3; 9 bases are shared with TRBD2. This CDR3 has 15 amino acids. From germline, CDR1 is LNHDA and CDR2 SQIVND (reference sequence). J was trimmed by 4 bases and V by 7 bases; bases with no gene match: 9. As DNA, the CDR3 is TGTGCCAGTAAGCGCGAGGCGGGGGGGCCAGATACGCAGTATTTT. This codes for CASKREAGGPDTQYF.

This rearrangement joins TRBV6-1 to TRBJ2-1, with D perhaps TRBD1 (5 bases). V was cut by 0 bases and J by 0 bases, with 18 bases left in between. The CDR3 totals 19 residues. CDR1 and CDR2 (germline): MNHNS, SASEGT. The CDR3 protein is CASSEARVIVRSSYNEQFF. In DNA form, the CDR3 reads TGTGCCAGCAGTGAAGCCAGGGTCATCGTTAGGAGCTCCTACAATGAGCAGTTCTTC.

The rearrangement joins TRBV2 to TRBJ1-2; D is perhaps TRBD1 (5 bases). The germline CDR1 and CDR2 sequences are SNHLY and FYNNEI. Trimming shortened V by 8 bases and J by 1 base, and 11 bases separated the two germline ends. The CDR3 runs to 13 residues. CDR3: CASRGEDNYGYTF. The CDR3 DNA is TGTGCCAGCCGAGGGGAGGATAACTATGGCTACACCTTC.

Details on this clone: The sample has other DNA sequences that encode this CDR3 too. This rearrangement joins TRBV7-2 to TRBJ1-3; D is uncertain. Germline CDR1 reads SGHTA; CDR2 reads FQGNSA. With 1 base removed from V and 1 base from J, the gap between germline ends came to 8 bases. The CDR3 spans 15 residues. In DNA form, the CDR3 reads TGTGCCAGCAGCTTAGGCCCTGCTTCTGGAAACACCATATATTTT. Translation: CASSLGPASGNTIYF.

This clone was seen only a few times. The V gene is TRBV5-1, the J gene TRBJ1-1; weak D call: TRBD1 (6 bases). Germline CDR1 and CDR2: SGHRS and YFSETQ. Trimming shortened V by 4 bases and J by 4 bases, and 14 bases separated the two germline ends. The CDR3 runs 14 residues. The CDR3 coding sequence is TGCGCCAGCAGCACGGGGGCTGAGGGCACTGAAGCTTTCTTT. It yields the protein CASSTGAEGTEAFF.

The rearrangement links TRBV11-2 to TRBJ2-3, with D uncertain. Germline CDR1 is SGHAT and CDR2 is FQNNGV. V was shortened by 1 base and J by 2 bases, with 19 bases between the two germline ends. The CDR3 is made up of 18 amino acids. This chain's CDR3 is CASSLAVNRRLPTDTQYF. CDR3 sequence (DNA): TGTGCCAGCAGCTTAGCAGTCAACCGCAGACTTCCCACAGATACGCAGTATTTT.

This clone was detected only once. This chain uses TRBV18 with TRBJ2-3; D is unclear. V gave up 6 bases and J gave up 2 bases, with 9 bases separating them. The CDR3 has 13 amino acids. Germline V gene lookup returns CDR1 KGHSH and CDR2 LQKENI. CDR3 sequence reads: CASSTENTDTQYF. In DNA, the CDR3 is TGTGCCAGCTCTACCGAAAACACAGATACGCAGTATTTT.

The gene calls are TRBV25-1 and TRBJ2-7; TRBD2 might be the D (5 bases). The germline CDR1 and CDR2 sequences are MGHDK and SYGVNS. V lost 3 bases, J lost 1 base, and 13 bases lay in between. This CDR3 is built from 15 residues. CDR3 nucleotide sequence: TGTGCCAGCAGTGAGTTGGCACCGGGATCCTACGAGCAGTACTTC. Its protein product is CASSELAPGSYEQYF.

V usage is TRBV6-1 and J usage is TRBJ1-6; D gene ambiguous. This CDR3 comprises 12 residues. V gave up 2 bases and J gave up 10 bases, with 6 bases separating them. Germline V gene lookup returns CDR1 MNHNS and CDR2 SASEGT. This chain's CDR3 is CASSESVSPLHF. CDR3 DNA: TGTGCCAGCAGTGAAAGTGTCTCACCCCTCCACTTT.

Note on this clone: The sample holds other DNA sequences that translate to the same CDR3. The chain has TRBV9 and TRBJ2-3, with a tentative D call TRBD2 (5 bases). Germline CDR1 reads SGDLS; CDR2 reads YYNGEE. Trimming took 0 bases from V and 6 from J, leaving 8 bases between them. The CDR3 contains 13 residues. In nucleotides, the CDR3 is TGTGCCAGCAGCGTAGCTGGAGGCGATACGCAGTATTTT. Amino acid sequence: CASSVAGGDTQYF.

Written as DNA, the CDR3 is TGCAGGGCGGACAGGGGTCTAGGTGACCAGTACTTC. It is translated as CRADRGLGDQYF. This chain connects TRBV29-1 to TRBJ2-5; 9 positions agree with TRBD1. Germline-derived CDR1 and CDR2 are SQVTM and ANQGSEA. This CDR3 is 12 amino acids long.

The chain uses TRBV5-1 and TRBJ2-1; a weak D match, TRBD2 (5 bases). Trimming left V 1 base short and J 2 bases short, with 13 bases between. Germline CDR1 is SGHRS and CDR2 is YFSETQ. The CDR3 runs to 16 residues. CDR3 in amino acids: CASSLPASGTYNEQFF. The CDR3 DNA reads TGCGCCAGCAGCTTGCCGGCCAGCGGAACCTACAATGAGCAGTTCTTC.

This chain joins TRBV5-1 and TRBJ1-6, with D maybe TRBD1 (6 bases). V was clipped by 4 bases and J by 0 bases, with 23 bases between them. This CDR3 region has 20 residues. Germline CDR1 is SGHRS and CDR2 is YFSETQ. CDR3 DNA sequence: TGCGCCAGCAGCAACTCTTACGGGGGCGGACAAAGCTCCTATAATTCACCCCTCCACTTT. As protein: CASSNSYGGGQSSYNSPLHF.

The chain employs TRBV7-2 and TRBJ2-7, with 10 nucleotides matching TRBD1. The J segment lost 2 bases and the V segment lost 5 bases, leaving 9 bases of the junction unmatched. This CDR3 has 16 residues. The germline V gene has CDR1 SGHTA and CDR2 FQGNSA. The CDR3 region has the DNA TGTGCCAGCAGCCGGAAAGCGGGACAGGGGACCTACGAGCAGTACTTC. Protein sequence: CASSRKAGQGTYEQYF.

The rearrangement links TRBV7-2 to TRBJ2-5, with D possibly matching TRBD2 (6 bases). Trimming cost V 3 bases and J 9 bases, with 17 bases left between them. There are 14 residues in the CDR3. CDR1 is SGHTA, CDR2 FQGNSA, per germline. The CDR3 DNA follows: TGTGCCAGCAGCTTTAAGTCGGGCGGGATGGCCCAGTACTTC. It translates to CASSFKSGGMAQYF.

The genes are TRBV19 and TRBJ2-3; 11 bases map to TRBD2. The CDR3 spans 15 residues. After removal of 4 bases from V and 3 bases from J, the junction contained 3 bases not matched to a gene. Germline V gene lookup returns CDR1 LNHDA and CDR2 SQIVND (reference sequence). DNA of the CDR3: TGTGCCAGTAGTACTCCTAGCGGGAGGACAGATACGCAGTATTTT. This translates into CASSTPSGRTDTQYF.

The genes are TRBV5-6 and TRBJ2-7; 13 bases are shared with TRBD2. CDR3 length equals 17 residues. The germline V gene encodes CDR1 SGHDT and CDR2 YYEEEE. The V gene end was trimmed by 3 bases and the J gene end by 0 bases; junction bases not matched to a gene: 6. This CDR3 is CASSWGLAGWSSYEQYF. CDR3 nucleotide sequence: TGTGCCAGCAGCTGGGGACTAGCGGGGTGGAGCTCCTACGAGCAGTACTTC.

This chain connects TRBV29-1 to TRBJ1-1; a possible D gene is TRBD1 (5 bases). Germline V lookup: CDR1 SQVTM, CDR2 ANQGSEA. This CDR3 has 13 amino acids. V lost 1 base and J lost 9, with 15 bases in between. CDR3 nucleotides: TGCAGCGTTGAAGGCAGGGTTGTAAGGCAAGCTTTCTTT. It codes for CSVEGRVVRQAFF.

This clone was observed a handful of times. CDR3 loop: CASSHTPRGEYIQPQHF. CDR3 bases: TGTGCCAGTAGCCACACCCCTCGGGGCGAGTACATTCAGCCCCAGCATTTT. This chain connects TRBV19 to TRBJ1-5; D perhaps matches TRBD1 (5 bases). The V gene's germline CDR1 is LNHDA and CDR2 SQIVND (reference sequence). V was shortened by 6 bases and J by 6 bases, with 24 bases between the two germline ends. The CDR3 is 17 amino acids.